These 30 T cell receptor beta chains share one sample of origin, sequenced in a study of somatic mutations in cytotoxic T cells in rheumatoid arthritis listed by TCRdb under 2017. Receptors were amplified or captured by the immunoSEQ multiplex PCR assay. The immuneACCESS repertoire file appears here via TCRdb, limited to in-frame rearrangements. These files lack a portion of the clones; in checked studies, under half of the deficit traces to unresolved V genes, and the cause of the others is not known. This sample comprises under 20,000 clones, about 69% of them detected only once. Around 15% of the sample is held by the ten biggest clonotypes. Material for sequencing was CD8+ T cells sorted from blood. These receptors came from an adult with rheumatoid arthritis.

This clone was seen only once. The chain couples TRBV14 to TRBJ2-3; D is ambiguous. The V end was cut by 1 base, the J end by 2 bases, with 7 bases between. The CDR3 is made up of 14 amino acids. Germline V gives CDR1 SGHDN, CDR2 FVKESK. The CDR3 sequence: CASSQGRNTDTQYF. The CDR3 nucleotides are TGTGCCAGCAGCCAAGGGCGGAACACAGATACGCAGTATTTT.

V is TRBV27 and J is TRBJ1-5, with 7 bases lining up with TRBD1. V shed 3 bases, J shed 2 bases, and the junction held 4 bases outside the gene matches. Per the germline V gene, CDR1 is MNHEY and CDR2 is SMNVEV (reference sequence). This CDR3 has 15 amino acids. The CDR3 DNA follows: TGTGCCAGCAGTTTGGACAGGTTTGGCAATCAGCCCCAGCATTTT. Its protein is CASSLDRFGNQPQHF.

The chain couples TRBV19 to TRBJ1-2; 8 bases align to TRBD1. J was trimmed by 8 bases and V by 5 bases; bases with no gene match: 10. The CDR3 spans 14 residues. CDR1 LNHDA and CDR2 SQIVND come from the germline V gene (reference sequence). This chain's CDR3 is CASSWTGLSGGYTF. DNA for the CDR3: TGTGCCAGTAGTTGGACAGGGTTGTCGGGGGGCTACACCTTC.

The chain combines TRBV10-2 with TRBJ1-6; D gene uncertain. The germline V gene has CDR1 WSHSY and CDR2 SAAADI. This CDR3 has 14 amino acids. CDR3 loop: CGTSNVDGYSPLHF. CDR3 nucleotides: TGCGGCACCAGCAATGTTGACGGATATTCACCCCTCCACTTT.

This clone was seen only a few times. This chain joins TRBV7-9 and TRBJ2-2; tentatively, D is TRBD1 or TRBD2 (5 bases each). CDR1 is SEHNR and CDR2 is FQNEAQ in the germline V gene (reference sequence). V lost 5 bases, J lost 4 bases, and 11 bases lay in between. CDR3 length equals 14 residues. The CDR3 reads CASSPGTATGELFF. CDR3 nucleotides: TGTGCCAGCAGCCCCGGGACGGCCACCGGGGAGCTGTTTTTT. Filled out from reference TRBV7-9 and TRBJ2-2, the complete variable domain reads DTGVSQNPRHKITKRGQNVTFRCDPISEHNRLYWYRQTLGQGPEFLTYFQNEAQLEKSRLLSDRFSAERPKGSFSTLEIQRTEQGDSAMYLCASSPGTATGELFFGEGSRLTVL.

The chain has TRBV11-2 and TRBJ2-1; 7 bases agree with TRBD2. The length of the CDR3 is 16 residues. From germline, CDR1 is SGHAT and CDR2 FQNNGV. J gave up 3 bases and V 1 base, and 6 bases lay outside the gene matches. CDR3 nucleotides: TGTGCCAGCAGCTTAGTGGCTAGCGGCCTCTACAATGAGCAGTTCTTC. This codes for CASSLVASGLYNEQFF.

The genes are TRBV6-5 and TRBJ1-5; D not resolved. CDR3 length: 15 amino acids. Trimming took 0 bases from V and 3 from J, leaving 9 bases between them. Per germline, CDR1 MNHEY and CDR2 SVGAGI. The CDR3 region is CASSYSVGFNQPQHF. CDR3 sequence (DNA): TGTGCCAGCAGTTACTCTGTTGGCTTCAATCAGCCCCAGCATTTT.

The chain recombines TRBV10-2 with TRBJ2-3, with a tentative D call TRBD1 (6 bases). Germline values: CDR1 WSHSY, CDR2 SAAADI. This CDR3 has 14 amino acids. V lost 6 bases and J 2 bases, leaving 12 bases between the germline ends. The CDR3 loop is CASSAGTYTDTQYF. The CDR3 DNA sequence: TGCGCCAGCAGCGCTGGGACATACACAGATACGCAGTATTTT.

The CDR3 DNA is TGTGCCAGTAGTATCAGTCAAGCCTACAATGAGCAGTTCTTC. Translating gives CASSISQAYNEQFF. J is TRBJ2-1 and V is TRBV19; no clear D. Germline lookup yields CDR1 LNHDA and CDR2 SQIVND (reference sequence). V was clipped by 3 bases and J by 2 bases, with 8 bases between them. The CDR3 is 14 residues long.

CDR3 region: CASSLGHSGEQYF. As DNA, the CDR3 is TGTGCCAGCAGTTTGGGACACTCGGGCGAGCAGTACTTC. The chain is built from TRBV28 and TRBJ2-7; TRBD1 is a possible D gene (6 bases). The CDR3 runs to 13 residues. Trimming cost V 3 bases and J 6 bases, with 12 bases left between them. Germline V gene sequence: CDR1 MDHEN, CDR2 SYDVKM.

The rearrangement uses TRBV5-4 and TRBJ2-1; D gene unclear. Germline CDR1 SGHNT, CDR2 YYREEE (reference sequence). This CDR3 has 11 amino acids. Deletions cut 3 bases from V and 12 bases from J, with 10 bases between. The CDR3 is CASSSSLGQFF. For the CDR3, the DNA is TGTGCCAGCAGCTCCTCGTTAGGGCAGTTCTTC. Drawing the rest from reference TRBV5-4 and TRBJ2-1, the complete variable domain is ETGVTQSPTHLIKTRGQQVTLRCSSQSGHNTVSWYQQALGQGPQFIFQYYREEENGRGNFPPRFSGLQFPNYSSELNVNALELDDSALYLCASSSSLGQFFGPGTRLTVL.

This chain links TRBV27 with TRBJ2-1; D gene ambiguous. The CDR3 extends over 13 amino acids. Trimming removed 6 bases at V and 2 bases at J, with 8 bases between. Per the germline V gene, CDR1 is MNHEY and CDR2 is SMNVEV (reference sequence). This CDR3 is CASSPAAYNEQFF. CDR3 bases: TGTGCCAGCAGCCCAGCCGCCTACAATGAGCAGTTCTTC.

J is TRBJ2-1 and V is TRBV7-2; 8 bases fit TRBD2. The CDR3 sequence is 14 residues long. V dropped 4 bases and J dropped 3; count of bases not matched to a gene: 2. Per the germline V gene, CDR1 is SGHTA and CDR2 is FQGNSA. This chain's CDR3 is CASSSGTSYNEQFF. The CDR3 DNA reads TGTGCCAGCAGCTCCGGGACTAGCTACAATGAGCAGTTCTTC.

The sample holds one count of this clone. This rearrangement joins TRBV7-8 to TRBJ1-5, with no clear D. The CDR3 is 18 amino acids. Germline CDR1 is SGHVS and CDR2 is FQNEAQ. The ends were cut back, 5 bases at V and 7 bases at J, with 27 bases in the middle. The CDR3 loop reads CASSGKPKEVKLRQPQHF. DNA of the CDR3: TGTGCCAGCAGCGGTAAGCCCAAAGAGGTCAAATTGAGGCAGCCCCAGCATTTT.

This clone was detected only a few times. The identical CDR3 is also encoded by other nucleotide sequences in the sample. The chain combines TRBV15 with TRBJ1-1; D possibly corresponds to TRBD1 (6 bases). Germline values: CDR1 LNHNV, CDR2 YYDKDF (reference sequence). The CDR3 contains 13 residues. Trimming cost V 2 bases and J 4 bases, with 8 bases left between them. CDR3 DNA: TGTGCCACCAGCAGATCCAGGGGCACTGAAGCTTTCTTT. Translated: CATSRSRGTEAFF. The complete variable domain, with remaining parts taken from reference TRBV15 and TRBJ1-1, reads DAMVIQNPRYQVTQFGKPVTLSCSQTLNHNVMYWYQQKSSQAPKLLFHYYDKDFNNEADTPDNFQSRRPNTSFCFLDIRSPGLGDTAMYLCATSRSRGTEAFFGQGTRLTVV.

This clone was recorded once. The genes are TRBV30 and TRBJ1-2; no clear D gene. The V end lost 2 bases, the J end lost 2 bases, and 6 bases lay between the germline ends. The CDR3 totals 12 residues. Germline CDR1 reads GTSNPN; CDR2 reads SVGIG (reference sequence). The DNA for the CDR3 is TGTGCCTGGAGTTCGCAGAACTATGGCTACACCTTC. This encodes CAWSSQNYGYTF.

CDR3 nucleotides: TGTGCCAGCAGCCGCACAGGACAAGAGACCCAGTACTTC. Translating it yields CASSRTGQETQYF. The chain employs TRBV6-6 and TRBJ2-5; D possibly corresponds to TRBD1 (5 bases). The germline V and J ends were trimmed by 6 bases and 2 bases, with 10 bases remaining between them. Germline CDR1 is MNHNY and CDR2 is SVGAGI (reference sequence). This CDR3 spans 13 amino acids.

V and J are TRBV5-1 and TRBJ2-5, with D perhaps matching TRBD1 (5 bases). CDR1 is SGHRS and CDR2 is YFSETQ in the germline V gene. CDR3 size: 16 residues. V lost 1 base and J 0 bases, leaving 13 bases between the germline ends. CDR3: CASSLFPGKNQETQYF. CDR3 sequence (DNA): TGCGCCAGCAGCTTGTTCCCAGGGAAGAACCAAGAGACCCAGTACTTC.

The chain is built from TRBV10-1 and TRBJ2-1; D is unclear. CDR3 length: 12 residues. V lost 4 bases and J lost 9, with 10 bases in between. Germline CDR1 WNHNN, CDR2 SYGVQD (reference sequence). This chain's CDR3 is CASSVDEGEQFF. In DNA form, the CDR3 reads TGCGCCAGCAGTGTTGACGAAGGTGAGCAGTTCTTC.

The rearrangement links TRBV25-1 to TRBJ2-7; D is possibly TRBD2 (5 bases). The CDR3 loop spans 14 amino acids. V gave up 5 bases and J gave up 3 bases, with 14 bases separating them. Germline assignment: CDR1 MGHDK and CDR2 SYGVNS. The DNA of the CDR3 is TGTGCCAGCAGTAAGCCGGGATTCTACTACGAGCAGTACTTC. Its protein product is CASSKPGFYYEQYF.

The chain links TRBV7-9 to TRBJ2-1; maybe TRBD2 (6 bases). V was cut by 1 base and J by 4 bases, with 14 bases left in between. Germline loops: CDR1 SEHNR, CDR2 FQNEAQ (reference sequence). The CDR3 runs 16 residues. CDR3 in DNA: TGTGCCAGCAGCTTAGGGGCGGGGACCTCGTACAATGAGCAGTTCTTC. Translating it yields CASSLGAGTSYNEQFF.

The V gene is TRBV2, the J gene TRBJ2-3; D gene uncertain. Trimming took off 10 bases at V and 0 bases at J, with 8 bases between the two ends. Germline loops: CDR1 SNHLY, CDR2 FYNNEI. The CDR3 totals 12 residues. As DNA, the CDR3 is TGTGCCACCCAGGACAGCACAGATACGCAGTATTTT. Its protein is CATQDSTDTQYF.

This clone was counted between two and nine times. The CDR3 bases are TGTGCCAGCAGCTTAGATAGCGGACGGAGGAATGAGCAGTTCTTC. This encodes CASSLDSGRRNEQFF. This sequence joins TRBV7-9 and TRBJ2-1, with D maybe TRBD2 (6 bases). CDR3 length equals 15 residues. Trimming stripped 1 base from V and 7 bases from J, with 14 bases between. The germline V gene has CDR1 SEHNR and CDR2 FQNEAQ (reference sequence). The variable domain in full, with the rest retrieved from reference TRBV7-9 and TRBJ2-1, is DTGVSQNPRHKITKRGQNVTFRCDPISEHNRLYWYRQTLGQGPEFLTYFQNEAQLEKSRLLSDRFSAERPKGSFSTLEIQRTEQGDSAMYLCASSLDSGRRNEQFFGPGTRLTVL.

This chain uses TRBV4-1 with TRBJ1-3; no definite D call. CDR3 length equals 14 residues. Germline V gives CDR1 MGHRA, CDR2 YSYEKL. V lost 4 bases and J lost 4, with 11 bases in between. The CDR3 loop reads CASSLGVEGNTIYF. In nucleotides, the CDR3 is TGCGCCAGCAGCCTCGGGGTGGAAGGAAACACCATATATTTT.

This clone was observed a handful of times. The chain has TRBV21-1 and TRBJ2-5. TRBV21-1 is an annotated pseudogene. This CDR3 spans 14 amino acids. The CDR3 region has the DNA TGTGCCAGCAGCCGGCTTATCATGTTGGAGACCCAGTACTTC. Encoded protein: CASSRLIMLETQYF.

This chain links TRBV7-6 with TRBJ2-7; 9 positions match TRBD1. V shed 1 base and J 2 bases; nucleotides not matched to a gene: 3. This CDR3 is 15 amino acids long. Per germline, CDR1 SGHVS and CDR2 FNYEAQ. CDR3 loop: CASSLGGTGPYEQYF. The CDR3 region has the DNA TGTGCCAGCAGCTTAGGGGGGACAGGGCCCTACGAGCAGTACTTC.

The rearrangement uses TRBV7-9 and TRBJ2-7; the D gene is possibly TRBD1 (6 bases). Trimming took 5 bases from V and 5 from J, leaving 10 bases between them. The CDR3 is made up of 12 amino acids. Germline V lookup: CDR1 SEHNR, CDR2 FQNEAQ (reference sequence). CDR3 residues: CASSRDINEQYF. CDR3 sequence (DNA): TGTGCCAGCAGCCGGGACATTAACGAGCAGTACTTC.

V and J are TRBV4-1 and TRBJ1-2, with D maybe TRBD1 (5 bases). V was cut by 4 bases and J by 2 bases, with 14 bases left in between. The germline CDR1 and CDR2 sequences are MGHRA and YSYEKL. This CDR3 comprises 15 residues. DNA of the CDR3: TGCGCCAGCAGCCTGATGGGGACTGAAAACTATGGCTACACCTTC. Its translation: CASSLMGTENYGYTF.

CDR3 sequence (DNA): TGTGCCAGCAGTTGGGACAAATACAATGAGCAGTTCTTC. This codes for CASSWDKYNEQFF. The chain combines TRBV27 with TRBJ2-1; weak D call: TRBD1 (6 bases). The CDR3 covers 13 residues. V lost 4 bases to trimming and J lost 4 bases, with 8 bases between them. The V gene's germline CDR1 is MNHEY and CDR2 SMNVEV (reference sequence).

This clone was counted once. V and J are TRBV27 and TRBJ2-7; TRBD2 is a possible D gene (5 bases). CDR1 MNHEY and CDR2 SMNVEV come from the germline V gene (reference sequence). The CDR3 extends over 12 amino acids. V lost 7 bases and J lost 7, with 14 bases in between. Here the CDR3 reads CASTDGPGEQYF. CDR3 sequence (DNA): TGTGCCAGCACCGACGGTCCGGGAGAGCAGTACTTC.